Each of the 27 T cell receptor beta chains below was sequenced from the same sample in a study of CD8+ T cells in alopecia areata. RNA was isolated and reverse transcribed to cDNA, the sequencing template. The repertoire was sequenced with immunoSEQ multiplex PCR; TCRdb's copy has only in-frame clones and lacks some. The repertoire holds over 150,000 clones, 45% to 70% seen once, with over 4% in the top ten. Input material: CD8+ T cells sorted from blood. These receptors were collected from a human donor in good health.

This clone was seen a handful of times. The chain has TRBV7-9 and TRBJ1-5; a possible D gene is TRBD1 (5 bases). V dropped 3 bases and J dropped 4 bases, with 7 bases sitting between them. This CDR3 contains 13 residues. The germline gives CDR1 SEHNR, CDR2 FQNEAQ (reference sequence). In nucleotides, the CDR3 is TGTGCCAGCAGCTTGTGGGGGAATCAGCCCCAGCATTTT. Its protein is CASSLWGNQPQHF.

The chain has TRBV11-2 and TRBJ2-5, with 7 bases that match TRBD2. V lost 5 bases, J lost 1 base, and 7 bases stayed unmatched. The CDR3 has 15 residues. CDR1 is SGHAT and CDR2 is FQNNGV in the germline V gene. The CDR3 spells CASSQASGPQETQYF. CDR3 nucleotide sequence: TGTGCCAGCAGCCAGGCTAGCGGCCCCCAAGAGACCCAGTACTTC.

The chain employs TRBV6-1 and TRBJ2-5; D is ambiguous. The ends were cut back, 3 bases at V and 4 bases at J, with 18 bases in the middle. CDR1 is MNHNS, CDR2 SASEGT, per germline. This CDR3 spans 16 amino acids. CDR3 sequence: CASSDGPTNSRETQYF. The CDR3 nucleotides are TGTGCCAGCAGTGATGGCCCCACCAATAGCCGAGAGACCCAGTACTTC.

This clone has only a few counts. The rearrangement joins TRBV19 to TRBJ2-1, with 9 bases fitting TRBD2. CDR1 and CDR2 from the germline V gene are LNHDA and SQIVND (reference sequence). J gave up 4 bases and V 5 bases, and 6 bases lay outside the gene matches. The CDR3 runs to 15 residues. The chain's CDR3 is CASSLSGGPYNEQFF. Here the CDR3 DNA reads TGTGCCAGTAGTTTGAGCGGGGGGCCTTACAATGAGCAGTTCTTC.

V usage is TRBV2 and J usage is TRBJ2-1; 10 bases are shared with TRBD2. J gave up 2 bases and V 6 bases, and 7 bases lay outside the gene matches. This CDR3 spans 16 amino acids. Germline V CDR1 and CDR2: SNHLY, FYNNEI. The CDR3 DNA follows: TGTGCCAGCAGGTCACTTAGCGGGGGGACCTACAATGAGCAGTTCTTC. It translates to CASRSLSGGTYNEQFF.

A single count supports this clone. The chain employs TRBV4-1 and TRBJ2-7; D perhaps matches TRBD2 (6 bases). CDR1 is MGHRA, CDR2 YSYEKL, per germline. The ends were cut back, 0 bases at V and 6 bases at J, with 9 bases in the middle. The CDR3 has 13 amino acids. CDR3 in amino acids: CASSQDLGLEQYF. CDR3 coding DNA: TGCGCCAGCAGCCAAGATTTGGGACTCGAGCAGTACTTC.

In this sample, this clone turned up a few times. This chain links TRBV5-6 with TRBJ1-5; D is unresolved. The CDR3 has 12 amino acids. The germline V gene encodes CDR1 SGHDT and CDR2 YYEEEE. V was cut by 4 bases and J by 9 bases, with 11 bases left in between. For the CDR3, the DNA is TGTGCCAGCAGCCTAGCAACCGGGCCCCAGCATTTT. Protein product: CASSLATGPQHF.

The genes are TRBV4-1 and TRBJ1-1; D gene unclear. Germline V CDR1 and CDR2: MGHRA, YSYEKL. CDR3 length: 14 amino acids. Deletions cut 3 bases from V and 4 bases from J, with 12 bases between. The CDR3 loop reads CASSHPDGRTEAFF. The DNA of the CDR3 is TGCGCCAGCAGCCATCCCGACGGCCGCACTGAAGCTTTCTTT.

This clone was seen more than once but under ten times. The genes are TRBV6-5 and TRBJ1-5; 9 nucleotides line up with TRBD1. The V and J ends lost 6 bases and 6 bases, in that order; junction bases with no gene match: 3. Germline V gives CDR1 MNHEY, CDR2 SVGAGI. This CDR3 region has 13 residues. CDR3 residues: CASRQGAGQPQHF. Here the CDR3 DNA reads TGTGCCAGCAGACAGGGGGCCGGTCAGCCCCAGCATTTT.

This clone was counted between two and nine times. The genes are TRBV7-9 and TRBJ1-1, with D possibly being TRBD1 (6 bases). With 5 bases removed from V and 0 bases from J, the gap between germline ends came to 10 bases. CDR3 length: 14 amino acids. Germline V gives CDR1 SEHNR, CDR2 FQNEAQ (reference sequence). The CDR3 loop is CASSRTEMNTEAFF. The CDR3 nucleotides are TGTGCCAGCAGCCGGACAGAAATGAACACTGAAGCTTTCTTT.

The chain joins TRBV7-9 to TRBJ2-2, with D maybe TRBD2 (5 bases). The CDR3 is made up of 16 amino acids. Germline-derived CDR1 and CDR2 are SEHNR and FQNEAQ (reference sequence). V was shortened by 3 bases and J by 5 bases, with 16 bases between the two germline ends. The CDR3 nucleotides read TGTGCCAGCAGCTTGACCACAGTCCCGGGGACCGGGGAGCTGTTTTTT. It is translated as CASSLTTVPGTGELFF.

The chain recombines TRBV4-1 with TRBJ1-2; 10 positions agree with TRBD1. The CDR3 loop spans 16 amino acids. In germline, CDR1 is MGHRA, CDR2 YSYEKL. J gave up 4 bases and V 6 bases, and 11 bases lay outside the gene matches. CDR3 DNA sequence: TGCGCCAGCAGTTTAACCGGGACAGGGGACAGCTATGGCTACACCTTC. Translation gives CASSLTGTGDSYGYTF.

The V gene is TRBV7-9, the J gene TRBJ2-5; TRBD1 matches 7 bases. Germline V gene data show CDR1 as SEHNR and CDR2 as FQNEAQ (reference sequence). This CDR3 contains 13 residues. J lost 2 bases, V lost 5 bases, and 2 bases had no gene match. CDR3 in amino acids: CASSPGGQETQYF. The CDR3 nucleotides read TGTGCCAGCAGCCCAGGGGGTCAAGAGACCCAGTACTTC.

The chain uses TRBV30 and TRBJ2-7, with TRBD1 as a possible D gene (6 bases). CDR1 is GTSNPN, CDR2 SVGIG, per germline (reference sequence). Trimming cost V 3 bases and J 6 bases, with 15 bases left between them. CDR3 size: 13 residues. DNA of the CDR3: TGTGCCTGGAGCGGTACCGGACAGCTCGAGCAGTACTTC. It codes for CAWSGTGQLEQYF.

This chain uses TRBV5-6 with TRBJ2-5; perhaps D is TRBD1 or TRBD2 (7 bases each). Germline CDR1 reads SGHDT; CDR2 reads YYEEEE. Trimming stripped 4 bases from V and 5 bases from J, with 18 bases between. This CDR3 has 15 amino acids. This CDR3 reads CASSTTGEGIETQYF. The CDR3 coding sequence is TGTGCCAGCAGCACCACAGGGGAGGGGATTGAGACCCAGTACTTC.

The rearrangement links TRBV29-1 to TRBJ1-1; possibly TRBD1 for D (5 bases). V lost 4 bases and J lost 0, with 12 bases in between. Looked up from germline, CDR1 is SQVTM and CDR2 is ANQGSEA. CDR3 length equals 14 residues. CDR3 sequence reads: CSVAPGPMNTEAFF. DNA for the CDR3: TGCAGCGTTGCACCAGGGCCCATGAACACTGAAGCTTTCTTT.

The V and J genes are TRBV5-1 and TRBJ2-7; TRBD1 agrees at 7 bases. V was pared by 3 bases and J by 3 bases, with 6 bases of the junction left unmatched. CDR1 is SGHRS and CDR2 is YFSETQ in the germline V gene. The CDR3 totals 14 residues. The CDR3 spells CASSWNRDSYEQYF. DNA of the CDR3: TGCGCCAGCAGCTGGAACCGGGACAGCTACGAGCAGTACTTC.

This clone has just a few counts. The chain carries TRBV29-1 and TRBJ1-1; the D gene is possibly TRBD1 (5 bases). Germline V gene data show CDR1 as SQVTM and CDR2 as ANQGSEA. Trimming stripped 1 base from V and 11 bases from J, with 14 bases between. The CDR3 loop spans 12 amino acids. CDR3 amino acids: CSVEVNQGWAFF. The CDR3 DNA is TGCAGCGTTGAAGTAAACCAGGGTTGGGCTTTCTTT.

This clone was detected a few times. The J gene is TRBJ2-1, the V gene TRBV7-9; D remains unclear. The germline V gene encodes CDR1 SEHNR and CDR2 FQNEAQ (reference sequence). The V end was cut by 1 base, the J end by 8 bases, with 3 bases between. This CDR3 is built from 11 residues. The CDR3 is CASSLDYEQFF. The CDR3 coding sequence is TGTGCCAGCAGCTTAGACTATGAGCAGTTCTTC.

This clone showed up just a few times. The V and J genes are TRBV6-6 and TRBJ1-1; 9 bases agree with TRBD1. J gave up 6 bases and V 8 bases, and 7 bases lay outside the gene matches. The V gene's germline CDR1 is MNHNY and CDR2 SVGAGI (reference sequence). CDR3 length: 13 residues. CDR3 bases: TGTGCCAGCCTGGGACAGGGCAACCCTGAAGCTTTCTTT. Amino acids: CASLGQGNPEAFF.

This clone appeared once. The chain combines TRBV2 with TRBJ2-1; TRBD2 matches at 8 bases. CDR1 and CDR2 (germline): SNHLY, FYNNEI. The CDR3 is made up of 15 amino acids. Trimming took 6 bases from V and 7 from J; bases not matched to a gene: 11. This CDR3 is CASRVRGGSGNEQFF. The CDR3, as DNA: TGTGCCAGCAGGGTCCGGGGGGGATCTGGGAATGAGCAGTTCTTC.

DNA of the CDR3: TGTGCTAGTGGTACTACTATTAACAATGAGCAGTTCTTC. Amino acid sequence: CASGTTINNEQFF. The V gene is TRBV12-5, the J gene TRBJ2-1; no clear D. CDR3 length: 13 residues. The germline CDR1 and CDR2 sequences are LGHNT and FRNRAP. Trimming stripped 5 bases from V and 5 bases from J, with 10 bases between.

The rearrangement joins TRBV30 to TRBJ2-7; D possibly corresponds to TRBD1 (6 bases). This CDR3 is 12 amino acids long. Germline CDR1 and CDR2: GTSNPN and SVGIG (reference sequence). The ends were cut back, 3 bases at V and 9 bases at J, with 15 bases in the middle. This chain's CDR3 is CAWSYPSGVQYF. CDR3 DNA: TGTGCCTGGAGCTACCCTTCAGGGGTGCAGTACTTC.

This clone was counted a few times. The rearrangement joins TRBV13 to TRBJ2-7, with a possible D match to TRBD2 (6 bases). Trimming cost V 1 base and J 7 bases, with 14 bases left between them. The CDR3 totals 14 residues. The V gene's germline CDR1 is PRHDT and CDR2 FYEKMQ (reference sequence). The CDR3 sequence is CASSLARVADEQYF. For the CDR3, the DNA is TGTGCCAGCAGCTTAGCTAGGGTAGCGGATGAGCAGTACTTC.

This chain joins TRBV7-9 and TRBJ1-2; D remains ambiguous. There are 10 residues in the CDR3. V was trimmed by 2 bases and J by 8 bases, leaving 3 bases between them. Looked up from germline, CDR1 is SEHNR and CDR2 is FQNEAQ (reference sequence). The CDR3 DNA reads as TGTGCCAGCAGCTTACCCGGCTACACCTTC. As protein: CASSLPGYTF.

The rearrangement joins TRBV7-7 to TRBJ1-6; no reliable D call. There are 14 residues in the CDR3. The V gene lost 3 bases and the J gene lost 14 bases, with 17 bases spanning the gap. CDR1 and CDR2 from the germline V gene are SSHAT and FNYEAQ (reference sequence). In DNA form, the CDR3 reads TGTGCCAGCAGCTTCCACTCTGTTTTTGGGGCCCTCCACTTT. Its protein product is CASSFHSVFGALHF.

This clone was counted only a few times. V is TRBV4-1 and J is TRBJ1-2; D call uncertain. The CDR3 has 15 amino acids. V was pared by 3 bases and J by 4 bases, with 15 bases between. Germline V gene sequence: CDR1 MGHRA, CDR2 YSYEKL. This chain's CDR3 is CASSQAILFTYGYTF. CDR3 bases: TGCGCCAGCAGCCAGGCAATTCTGTTTACCTATGGCTACACCTTC.